This passage covers 30 T cell receptor delta chains from one sample sequenced in a study of Vδ1+ human thymocytes. No antigen is known for these receptors. Sequences come from RNA converted to cDNA by reverse transcription. CDR3 amplicons came from multiplex PCR with pooled V-gene forward and constant-region reverse primers. TCRdb re-called the multiplex PCR reads via CATT. In the table there are roughly 50,000 delta-chain clones, more than 15% of which are singletons. Study-level points and caveats: Highly polyclonal TRG and TRD repertoires with Gaussian CDR3 length distributions appeared in thymus.

The sample comprised Vdelta1+ gamma-delta thymocytes from the thymus. Regarding subset: FACS-sorted CD3+ TCRalphabeta- TCRVdelta1+ TCRVdelta2- thymocytes. These receptor sequences come from a boy younger than two who had congenital heart surgery.

This clone was seen a handful of times. The chain has TRDV1 and TRDJ1, with 7 bases matching TRDD3. Unmatched junction bases numbered 17, after V lost 1 base and J lost 0 bases. Germline lookup yields CDR1 TSWWSYY and CDR2 QGS. The CDR3 consists of 20 residues. The CDR3 bases are TGTGCTCTTGGGGAACACCCACTGGGGACTCGCTTGCCGAACACCGATAAACTCATCTTT. Residues: CALGEHPLGTRLPNTDKLIF.

The chain recombines TRDV1 with TRDJ1; TRDD2 matches 7 bases. Germline trimming cut 4 bases from V and 0 bases from J; bases unmatched to any gene: 26. CDR3 length: 22 residues. CDR1 is TSWWSYY, CDR2 QGS, per germline. The CDR3 loop reads CALGGPPSFCAIPPRYTDKLIF. CDR3 nucleotides: TGTGCTCTTGGGGGACCGCCTTCCTTTTGCGCGATACCCCCCCGTTACACCGATAAACTCATCTTT.

This clone was seen a handful of times. The chain joins TRDV1 to TRDJ1, with TRDD3 matching over 10 bases. CDR1 is TSWWSYY, CDR2 QGS, per germline. The CDR3 totals 20 residues. After removal of 0 bases from V and 0 bases from J, the junction contained 13 bases not matched to a gene. The CDR3 is CALGELLGWGIPLYTDKLIF. The CDR3 DNA is TGTGCTCTTGGGGAACTACTCGGATGGGGGATACCCCTGTACACCGATAAACTCATCTTT.

This clone was picked up a small number of times. Compared with germline, one end of the junction differs, possibly owing to a read error. This chain connects TRDV1 to TRDJ1; 9 nucleotides line up with TRDD3. The CDR3 consists of 18 residues. In germline, CDR1 is TSWWSYY, CDR2 QGS. Here the CDR3 DNA reads TGTGCTCTTGGGACCCATTTTCCTTCCCAGGGGGATACCGATAAACTCATCTTC. This sequence encodes CALGTHFPSQGDTDKLIF.

The rearrangement links TRDV1 to TRDJ1, with 7 bases matching TRDD3. The germline V gene encodes CDR1 TSWWSYY and CDR2 QGS. CDR3 length equals 16 residues. The J segment lost 9 bases and the V segment lost 0 bases, leaving 13 bases of the junction unmatched. The CDR3 loop reads CALGELAVLGFGELIF. The CDR3 region has the DNA TGTGCTCTTGGGGAACTAGCCGTACTGGGGTTCGGGGAACTCATCTTT.

This clone was seen only a few times. The chain is built from TRDV3 and TRDJ1; 7 bases are shared with TRDD3. The CDR3 is 16 residues long. The J segment lost 0 bases and the V segment lost 4 bases, leaving 14 bases of the junction unmatched. Germline-derived CDR1 and CDR2 are TVYSNPD and GDNSRS (reference sequence). CDR3 in amino acids: CASGGRRGTYTDKLIF. CDR3 DNA: TGTGCCTCTGGGGGTAGGAGGGGGACGTACACCGATAAACTCATCTTT.

This clone was observed a few times. This chain joins TRDV1 and TRDJ1; 8 bases align to TRDD3. The CDR3 runs to 19 residues. Germline V gene data show CDR1 as TSWWSYY and CDR2 as QGS. Trimming at V came to 0 bases and at J to 0 bases, leaving 12 bases not matched to a gene. The CDR3 DNA sequence: TGTGCTCTTGGGGAACTAGACCGCCCTGGGGGAATGTACACCGATAAACTCATCTTT. Encoded protein: CALGELDRPGGMYTDKLIF.

This clone was counted between two and nine times. Other nucleotide sequences in the sample specify the same CDR3. The chain carries TRDV1 and TRDJ1; 7 bases line up with TRDD3. The CDR3 contains 18 residues. CDR1 and CDR2 from the germline V gene are TSWWSYY and QGS. Germline trimming cut 0 bases from V and 0 bases from J; bases unmatched to any gene: 10. CDR3 protein: CALGELLGWGVYTDKLIF. As DNA, the CDR3 is TGTGCTCTTGGGGAACTCCTAGGCTGGGGGGTCTACACCGATAAACTCATCTTT.

V is TRDV1 and J is TRDJ1, with 8 bases identical to TRDD3. The CDR3 loop spans 23 amino acids. The V gene's germline CDR1 is TSWWSYY and CDR2 QGS. Trimming at V came to 0 bases and at J to 0 bases, leaving 24 bases not matched to a gene. CDR3 sequence reads: CALGELPHFPHFYWGFHTDKLIF. The DNA for the CDR3 is TGTGCTCTTGGGGAACTTCCCCACTTCCCTCACTTTTACTGGGGGTTCCACACCGATAAACTCATCTTT.

The rearrangement uses TRDV1 and TRDJ1; 10 bases fit TRDD3. Trimming removed 9 bases from V and 3 bases from J; junction bases left unmatched: 10. Germline CDR1 is TSWWSYY and CDR2 is QGS. The CDR3 is 15 amino acids. Written as DNA, the CDR3 is TGTGCTCTCGGGACCAAGGGGGGATACGCCGATAAACTCATCTTT. This codes for CALGTKGGYADKLIF.

The gene calls are TRDV2 and TRDJ1; 8 bases agree with TRDD3. The CDR3 is 17 amino acids. Unmatched junction bases numbered 8, after V lost 0 bases and J lost 0 bases. CDR1 is GEAIGNYY and CDR2 is EKD in the germline V gene. This CDR3 is CACDTGWGTSYTDKLIF. In DNA form, the CDR3 reads TGTGCCTGTGACACCGGCTGGGGGACCTCGTACACCGATAAACTCATCTTT.

This chain joins TRDV1 and TRDJ1, with 13 bases aligning to TRDD3. This CDR3 comprises 18 residues. CDR1 and CDR2 from the germline V gene are TSWWSYY and QGS. The trim removed 6 bases at V and 4 bases at J, leaving 14 bases unmatched. The chain's CDR3 is CALGPVKGLGDTVDKLIF. In DNA form, the CDR3 reads TGTGCTCTTGGACCCGTGAAGGGACTGGGGGATACGGTCGATAAACTCATCTTT.

This rearrangement joins TRDV1 to TRDJ1, with 11 bases aligning to TRDD3. The CDR3 length is 18 residues. Losses at the gene ends were 5 bases for V and 8 bases for J; bases not matched to a gene: 19. The germline V gene encodes CDR1 TSWWSYY and CDR2 QGS. This CDR3 reads CALGTFLPLGDKGGKLIF. The CDR3 coding sequence is TGTGCTCTTGGGACCTTCCTACCACTGGGGGATAAGGGAGGAAAACTCATCTTT.

The chain uses TRDV2 and TRDJ1, with 10 bases fitting TRDD3. This CDR3 spans 17 amino acids. Germline V gives CDR1 GEAIGNYY, CDR2 EKD. V trimming: 5 bases; J trimming: 0 bases; junction bases outside the gene matches: 11. For the CDR3, the DNA is TGTGCCTGTGCTTACTGGGGGATCATACTGTACACCGATAAACTCATCTTT. Amino acids: CACAYWGIILYTDKLIF.

The chain has TRDV1 and TRDJ1; 9 nucleotides line up with TRDD3. V dropped 4 bases and J dropped 1; count of bases not matched to a gene: 10. Per germline, CDR1 TSWWSYY and CDR2 QGS. This CDR3 contains 17 residues. The CDR3 spells CALGAVRGDTSTDKLIF. The DNA for the CDR3 is TGTGCTCTTGGGGCGGTACGAGGGGATACGAGCACCGATAAACTCATCTTT.

The V call is TRDV1, the J call TRDJ1; D unresolved. With 3 bases removed from V and 0 bases from J, the gap between germline ends came to 23 bases. This CDR3 is 19 amino acids long. Germline CDR1 TSWWSYY, CDR2 QGS. The CDR3 bases are TGTGCTCTTGGGGATCGCCCCCGTTCGAGAGACAAGTACACCGATAAACTCATCTTT. Encoded protein: CALGDRPRSRDKYTDKLIF.

A few counts support this clone. V usage is TRDV1 and J usage is TRDJ1; TRDD3 agrees at 8 bases. Germline CDR1 TSWWSYY, CDR2 QGS. The CDR3 covers 24 residues. Unmatched junction bases numbered 30, after V lost 1 base and J lost 2 bases. The DNA of the CDR3 is TGTGCTCTTGGGGAACAGTGGCCTTCCGACGGGCTGGGGGAATTTCTAGCCACAACCGATAAACTCATCTTT. It specifies CALGEQWPSDGLGEFLATTDKLIF.

The chain carries TRDV1 and TRDJ1; 11 nucleotides agree with TRDD3. The CDR3 spans 23 residues. V gave up 3 bases and J gave up 0 bases; unmatched junction bases: 24. In germline, CDR1 is TSWWSYY, CDR2 QGS. In DNA, the CDR3 is TGTGCTCTTGGGGACTCCCTTGGCAACTGGGGGATATCAAGTAAGGCATACACCGATAAACTCATCTTT. Protein sequence: CALGDSLGNWGISSKAYTDKLIF.

Only a few counts were recorded for this clone. This clone may be a read error of a much larger clone one base away. This rearrangement joins TRDV2 to TRDJ1; D remains ambiguous. The CDR3 contains 13 residues. V lost 7 bases, J lost 0 bases, and 11 bases lay in between. Per the germline V gene, CDR1 is GEAIGNYY and CDR2 is EKD. The CDR3 DNA reads as TGTGCCTGGAATGACCCGTACACCGATAAACTCATCTTT. This translates into CAWNDPYTDKLIF.

The V gene is TRDV1, the J gene TRDJ1; D ambiguous. The CDR3 loop spans 17 amino acids. CDR1 and CDR2 from the germline V gene are TSWWSYY and QGS. Trimming shortened V by 0 bases and J by 6 bases, and 20 bases separated the two germline ends. DNA of the CDR3: TGTGCTCTTGGGGAACTTCCACCTCTTACTGCCCCTCATAAACTCATCTTT. This encodes CALGELPPLTAPHKLIF.

This chain uses TRDV1 with TRDJ1; 9 positions agree with TRDD2. Germline V CDR1 and CDR2: TSWWSYY, QGS. J lost 5 bases, V lost 2 bases, and 21 bases had no gene match. CDR3 length: 20 amino acids. CDR3 region: CALGEEGGAFLRRREDKLIF. The DNA of the CDR3 is TGTGCTCTTGGGGAAGAAGGTGGGGCCTTCCTACGCCGAAGAGAGGATAAACTCATCTTT.

Turning to this clone: Additional DNA sequences in this sample encode the identical CDR3. The chain links TRDV1 to TRDJ1, with D uncertain. The germline CDR1 and CDR2 sequences are TSWWSYY and QGS. Between the trimmed V and J ends, which lost 1 base and 0 bases, there was a span of 6 bases. This CDR3 is built from 14 residues. CDR3 sequence: CALGEPPYTDKLIF. CDR3 coding DNA: TGTGCTCTTGGGGAACCCCCATACACCGATAAACTCATCTTT.

V gene TRDV1 combines with J gene TRDJ1; 9 bases fit TRDD3. With 0 bases clipped from V and 4 bases from J, the junction kept 9 bases outside the gene matches. Germline V gene lookup returns CDR1 TSWWSYY and CDR2 QGS. The CDR3 has 17 amino acids. In nucleotides, the CDR3 is TGTGCTCTTGGGGAACTCTTAGTCTGGGGGATTTTCGATAAACTCATCTTT. Residues: CALGELLVWGIFDKLIF.

The rearrangement uses TRDV1 and TRDJ1, with 7 bases that match TRDD3. The CDR3 extends over 16 amino acids. The ends lost 5 bases at V and 8 bases at J; junction bases unmatched: 17. Germline-derived CDR1 and CDR2 are TSWWSYY and QGS. CDR3 bases: TGTGCTCTTGGGAACAGGGCGAGGACGGATACGGAGAAACTCATCTTT. This sequence encodes CALGNRARTDTEKLIF.

V usage is TRDV1 and J usage is TRDJ1; 12 bases align to TRDD3. Losses at the gene ends were 3 bases for V and 0 bases for J; bases not matched to a gene: 8. The germline CDR1 and CDR2 sequences are TSWWSYY and QGS. The CDR3 covers 18 residues. The CDR3 here is CALGEDLLGDTDTDKLIF. CDR3 nucleotide sequence: TGTGCTCTTGGGGAGGATCTACTGGGGGATACCGACACCGATAAACTCATCTTT.

This clone ranks as medium-sized. This sample also contains other DNA sequences that code for the same CDR3. The chain recombines TRDV2 with TRDJ1; TRDD3 matches at 9 bases. Germline CDR1 and CDR2: GEAIGNYY and EKD. V trimming: 5 bases; J trimming: 4 bases; junction bases outside the gene matches: 10. This CDR3 is 15 amino acids long. CDR3 DNA sequence: TGTGCCTGTGGCCAACTGGGGGACCGTGGCGATAAACTCATCTTT. Amino acids: CACGQLGDRGDKLIF.

This clone appeared a few times. This chain joins TRDV1 and TRDJ1; a weak D match, TRDD3 (5 bases). V shed 4 bases and J shed 4 bases, with 19 bases lying between them. The length of the CDR3 is 16 residues. Germline V lookup: CDR1 TSWWSYY, CDR2 QGS. CDR3 sequence: CALGGPLPGRGDKLIF. CDR3 DNA sequence: TGTGCTCTTGGGGGCCCCCTCCCGGGGAGGGGCGATAAACTCATCTTT.

The rearrangement joins TRDV2 to TRDJ1, with 11 bases lining up with TRDD3. The CDR3 has 15 amino acids. Trimming at V came to 5 bases and at J to 12 bases, leaving 16 bases not matched to a gene. The germline CDR1 and CDR2 sequences are GEAIGNYY and EKD. DNA of the CDR3: TGTGCCTGTGTGAAGCTGGGGGATACCGCCCATAGGTTCATCTTT. Translation: CACVKLGDTAHRFIF.

This clone appeared a few times. The genes are TRDV1 and TRDJ1; 11 bases map to TRDD3. J gave up 5 bases and V 2 bases, and 10 bases lay outside the gene matches. This CDR3 contains 17 residues. The germline V gene encodes CDR1 TSWWSYY and CDR2 QGS. CDR3 DNA: TGTGCTCTTGGGGAAATCCCTGGGGGATACTCTATTGATAAACTCATCTTT. As protein: CALGEIPGGYSIDKLIF.

A few counts support this clone. J is TRDJ1 and V is TRDV1; 9 bases line up with TRDD2. The CDR3 runs to 22 residues. V was clipped by 3 bases and J by 0 bases; unmatched bases: 23. From germline, CDR1 is TSWWSYY and CDR2 QGS. The CDR3 reads CALGDRPSYVRGAGEDTDKLIF. As DNA, the CDR3 is TGTGCTCTTGGGGATCGGCCTTCCTACGTGAGGGGAGCGGGGGAGGACACCGATAAACTCATCTTT.